The rows below give T cell receptor beta chains drawn from one sample of a study of blood T cell repertoires in COVID-19. Measured with immunoSEQ multiplex PCR; TCRdb has only the in-frame clones, and not every one. The table records a few hundred thousand clones, approximately 80% of them present only once. Sequencing was done on a sample of PBMCs or T cells enriched from blood (not recorded which). These TCRs come from a young man with acute COVID-19. CDR3s include the opening cysteine and the closing phenylalanine or tryptophan. The D gene is left open where the match is weak. Not every row has a clone size; where given, it reads once, few, many or a size class.

J gene,V gene,clone size,D gene,CDR3 DNA,CDR3 protein
TRBJ2-7,TRBV6-2/TRBV6-3,few,.,TGTGCCAGCAGTTACTTGTCCAACCCAGGGGCCTCCTACGAGCAGTACTTC,CASSYLSNPGASYEQYF
TRBJ2-3,TRBV5-1,.,.,TGCGCCAGCAGCTTGGGAAGGGGCCCTAGCACAGATACGCAGTATTTT,CASSLGRGPSTDTQYF
TRBJ2-7,TRBV12-3/TRBV12-4,.,.,TGTGCCAGCAGTTTATCGGGTTACGAGCAGTACTTC,CASSLSGYEQYF
TRBJ2-5,TRBV7-9,.,.,TGTGCCAGCAGCTCTCAGGTACAAGAGACCCAGTACTTC,CASSSQVQETQYF
TRBJ1-2,TRBV25-1,.,.,TGTGCCAGCAGTGAAACGGGTGGCTACACCTTC,CASSETGGYTF
TRBJ2-5,TRBV19,.,TRBD2,TGTGCCAGTAGTGGAGGACTAGCGGGGGGGCTGACCCAGTACTTC,CASSGGLAGGLTQYF
TRBJ1-2,TRBV18,.,.,TGTGCCAGCTCACCGACAGCAAAAGGCGACTATGGCTACACCTTC,CASSPTAKGDYGYTF
TRBJ2-7,TRBV12-5,.,TRBD2,TGTGCTAGTGGTCCAGGGACTAGCGGGGGCGAGCAGTACTTC,CASGPGTSGGEQYF
TRBJ1-3,TRBV5-6,.,.,TGTGCCAGCAGCTACGACCTTATTGACAGGACCGAAAACACCATATATTTT,CASSYDLIDRTENTIYF
TRBJ2-5,TRBV6-5,.,.,TGTGCCAGCAGTTACGAACAGGGTTGGGAGACCCAGTACTTC,CASSYEQGWETQYF
TRBJ1-6,TRBV11-2,.,TRBD1,TGTGCCAGCAGCGTTGGACAGGGCAGTTCACCCCTCCACTTT,CASSVGQGSSPLHF
TRBJ1-1,TRBV5-4,.,.,TGTGCCAGCAGCTTTAGGGCGGGGACTGAAGCTTTCTTT,CASSFRAGTEAFF
TRBJ1-1,TRBV9,.,TRBD1,TGTGCCAGCAGCGGCCGGGACAGTGGAACAGGCACTGAAGCTTTCTTT,CASSGRDSGTGTEAFF
TRBJ2-1,TRBV7-3,.,.,TGTGCCAGCAGCTTAAATCACTACAATGAGCAGTTCTTC,CASSLNHYNEQFF
TRBJ2-1,TRBV2,many,.,TGTGCCAGCAGTGGCAGACTAGGGGGCGAGCAGTTCTTC,CASSGRLGGEQFF
TRBJ1-2,TRBV30,.,TRBD1,TGTGCCTGGAGTCGCGGGACAGGGACCGGCTACACCTTC,CAWSRGTGTGYTF
TRBJ2-7,TRBV5-1,.,.,TGCGCCAGCAGCTGGTGGCAGGGCGTCTCCTACGAGCAGTACTTC,CASSWWQGVSYEQYF
TRBJ1-1,TRBV10-1,.,TRBD1,TGCGCCAGCAGTGATCAGGGGGTCGGAGGAGCTTTCTTT,CASSDQGVGGAFF
TRBJ2-7,TRBV7-9,.,.,TGTGCCAGCAGCTCAACGGTCTGGGGGCCAGATCGAGGGCAGTACTTC,CASSSTVWGPDRGQYF
TRBJ2-7,TRBV4-1,.,.,TGCGCCAGCAGCCGAGAGGTAGATCTAGCGCGTGAGCAGTACTTC,CASSREVDLAREQYF
TRBJ1-3,TRBV10-3,many,.,TGTGCCATAGCCAGGGGAAGCTCTGGAAACACCATATATTTT,CAIARGSSGNTIYF
TRBJ2-1,TRBV5-1,.,TRBD2,TGCGCCAGCAGCTTGGGAGCGGGGAGCTCCTACAATGAGCAGTTCTTC,CASSLGAGSSYNEQFF
TRBJ2-3,TRBV6-5,.,.,TGTGCCAGCAGTTACTCAGGCAGGGGCTCGACAGATACGCAGTATTTT,CASSYSGRGSTDTQYF
TRBJ1-1,TRBV7-9,.,.,TGTGCCAGCAGTCCAAGAGCGGAAGCCACTGAAGCTTTCTTT,CASSPRAEATEAFF
TRBJ2-1,TRBV7-3,.,TRBD1,TGTGCCAGCAGCCTTCAAGGACAGGGACAGCAGTTCTTC,CASSLQGQGQQFF
TRBJ1-6,TRBV5-1,.,TRBD1,TGCGCCAGCAGCAAGGGGACAGGGGGAGCCAGCTCCTATAATTCACCCCTCCACTTT,CASSKGTGGASSYNSPLHF
TRBJ2-6,TRBV5-1,once,TRBD2,TGCGCCAGCAGCCCTATACCTACTAGCGGGGCCCTCTCTGGGGCCAACGTCCTGACTTTC,CASSPIPTSGALSGANVLTF
TRBJ1-2,TRBV18,.,.,TGTGCCAGCTCACCAACGGGGGACTATGGCTACACCTTC,CASSPTGDYGYTF
TRBJ2-7,TRBV5-6,few,TRBD2,TGTGCCAGCAGCCCCCCCGGACTAGCGGGGGGGCTCGAGCAGTACTTC,CASSPPGLAGGLEQYF
TRBJ1-4,TRBV4-2,.,.,TGTGCCAGCAGCCAAGAGCAGGCTACTAATGAAAAACTGTTTTTT,CASSQEQATNEKLFF
TRBJ2-5,TRBV19,.,TRBD1,TGTGCCAGTGGTGGGGGCTCCGGACAGGGAAGAGAGACCCAGTACTTC,CASGGGSGQGRETQYF
TRBJ1-2,TRBV2,.,.,TGTGCCAGCAGTCTGACAGGCTATGGCTACACCTTC,CASSLTGYGYTF
TRBJ2-7,TRBV10-2,.,TRBD1,TGCGCCAGCAGTGATATAGGGGGCGTGTACGAGCAGTACTTC,CASSDIGGVYEQYF
TRBJ2-1,TRBV29-1,.,TRBD2,TGCAGTGGGGGCGGTGGCCTAGCGGGGGCCTTCAATGAGCAGTTCTTC,CSGGGGLAGAFNEQFF
TRBJ1-5,TRBV12-3/TRBV12-4,.,.,TGTGCCAGCAGTTTAGTCGGGAATCAGCCCCAGCATTTT,CASSLVGNQPQHF
TRBJ2-6,TRBV13,.,TRBD2,TGTGCCAGCAGCCCCGGGGGGGTCCTCTCTGGGGCCAACGTCCTGACTTTC,CASSPGGVLSGANVLTF
TRBJ2-2,TRBV5-1,.,TRBD2,TGCGCCAGCAGCTTGTACGCGACTAGCGGGGGCTCGAACACCGGGGAGCTGTTTTTT,CASSLYATSGGSNTGELFF
TRBJ1-2,TRBV10-1,.,TRBD1,TGCGCCAGCACTCTCGAGGGGACAGGATCTAACTATGGCTACACCTTC,CASTLEGTGSNYGYTF
TRBJ1-2,TRBV5-1,.,TRBD1,TGCGCCAGCAGCGAGAGGACAGGGGAACGGGCCTATGGCTACACCTTC,CASSERTGERAYGYTF
TRBJ1-1,TRBV9,.,.,TGTGCCAGCAGCGTAGTGGCGGCCACTGAAGCTTTCTTT,CASSVVAATEAFF